What follows is one T cell receptor beta chain and its context. Germline CDR1 is SGDLS and CDR2 is YYNGEE. The CDR3 sequence is 14 residues long. V was shortened by 3 bases and J by 7 bases, with 16 bases between the two germline ends. The data belong to a study of cytomegalovirus exposure and HLA in healthy donors. Use of 60 Vbeta and 13 Jbeta primers characterized the PCR. The method was immunoSEQ multiplex PCR; TCRdb's version includes in-frame clones alone and lacks a portion of them. The sample lists 150,000 to 200,000 clones, 71% seen once, with about 1.4% in the top ten. The sequence came from a girl aged 5-17 years in good health and CMV-seronegative. Sequencing was done on a sample of PBMCs. The V and J genes are TRBV9 and TRBJ1-2, with a possible D match to TRBD1 (6 bases). The CDR3 DNA reads TGTGCCAGCAGCGAGGGGACATCCCGTGGTGGCTACACCTTC. Its protein product is CASSEGTSRGGYTF.